The following is a T cell receptor (beta chain) sequence with its context. One entry per CDR3 protein, called by TCRdb with MiXCR from the reads. The sample carries about 150,000 distinct CDR3 sequences, roughly a quarter recorded once. The record originates from a study of T cell repertoires in cytomegalovirus infection. As for the study in general: Carrying CMV and the relevant HLA type showed in public TCR beta signatures.

The CDR3 has 14 amino acids. The V end was cut by 1 base, the J end by 5 bases, with 10 bases between. The germline CDR1 and CDR2 sequences are SGHVS and FQNEAQ. The rearrangement links TRBV7-8 to TRBJ2-3; TRBD2 is a possible D gene (6 bases). This TCR derives from a human donor in good health (CMV status not recorded). Some clones in this sample may be carry-over from other donors' samples. Sequencing used PBMCs. The CDR3 DNA is TGTGCCAGCAGCTTAGGGGGGGTCAAAGATACGCAGTATTTT. Its protein is CASSLGGVKDTQYF.